Below, 25 T cell receptor beta chains from the same sample are listed, as sequenced in a study of spatial heterogeneity in lung cancer. Time point here: blood at routine non-recurrence follow-up after resection. The authors sequenced whole RNA from tumor, nontumor lung or frozen PBMC without sorting. TCRdb processed the 5' RACE reads anew with MiXCR; each CDR3 protein has one entry. This sample has around 110,000 distinct CDR3 sequences, with about 12% found just once. This material consisted of PBMCs, taken at follow-up. The receptors were gathered from a male donor with early-stage non-small cell lung cancer.

This clonotype was seen at least ten times. V is TRBV20-1 and J is TRBJ2-1; D may correspond to TRBD1 or TRBD2 (5 bases each). The CDR3 runs to 12 residues. CDR1 is DFQATT, CDR2 SNEGSKA, per germline (reference sequence). V lost 3 bases and J lost 6, with 9 bases in between. The CDR3 DNA is TGCAGTGCTAGGGGGGTTCGCAATGAGCAGTTCTTC. This encodes CSARGVRNEQFF.

This clonotype was detected many times. The chain has TRBV27 and TRBJ1-5; 7 bases line up with TRBD1. The CDR3 has 17 residues. Losses at the gene ends were 3 bases for V and 2 bases for J; bases not matched to a gene: 10. The V gene's germline CDR1 is MNHEY and CDR2 SMNVEV (reference sequence). The CDR3 DNA is TGTGCCAGCAGTTTGGAGGGGGCCGCCTATGGCAATCAGCCCCAGCATTTT. Protein product: CASSLEGAAYGNQPQHF.

Many counts were recorded for this clonotype. V and J are TRBV20-1 and TRBJ2-2; D is unclear. Trimming cost V 1 base and J 4 bases, with 7 bases left between them. The CDR3 contains 13 residues. Germline CDR1 DFQATT, CDR2 SNEGSKA (reference sequence). The CDR3 loop is CSARGHGTGELFF. CDR3 bases: TGCAGTGCTAGAGGACACGGCACCGGGGAGCTGTTTTTT.

This chain connects TRBV9 to TRBJ1-5; D is undetermined. This CDR3 contains 14 residues. Per germline, CDR1 SGDLS and CDR2 YYNGEE. V was cut by 0 bases and J by 4 bases, with 8 bases left in between. CDR3 region: CASSVAPDNQPQHF. The CDR3 DNA reads as TGTGCCAGCAGCGTAGCTCCGGATAATCAGCCCCAGCATTTT. The whole variable domain, remainder taken from reference TRBV9 and TRBJ1-5, is DSGVTQTPKHLITATGQRVTLRCSPRSGDLSVYWYQQSLDQGLQFLIQYYNGEERAKGNILERFSAQQFPDLHSELNLSSLELGDSALYFCASSVAPDNQPQHFGDGTRLSIL.

In this sample, this clonotype turned up many times. V is TRBV9 and J is TRBJ2-7; 8 bases are a match to TRBD1. Looked up from germline, CDR1 is SGDLS and CDR2 is YYNGEE. This CDR3 is 15 amino acids long. V trimming: 0 bases; J trimming: 0 bases; junction bases outside the gene matches: 2. CDR3: CASSVDTGGSYEQYF. The CDR3 DNA is TGTGCCAGCAGCGTAGATACAGGGGGCTCCTACGAGCAGTACTTC. Drawing the rest from reference TRBV9 and TRBJ2-7, the complete variable domain is DSGVTQTPKHLITATGQRVTLRCSPRSGDLSVYWYQQSLDQGLQFLIQYYNGEERAKGNILERFSAQQFPDLHSELNLSSLELGDSALYFCASSVDTGGSYEQYFGPGTRLTVT.

The chain carries TRBV20-1 and TRBJ1-5; no reliable D call. The CDR3 sequence is 15 residues long. With 5 bases removed from V and 2 bases from J, the gap between germline ends came to 16 bases. Germline V gives CDR1 DFQATT, CDR2 SNEGSKA (reference sequence). The CDR3 spells CSALGPRGGNQPQHF. The CDR3 region has the DNA TGCAGTGCTCTGGGCCCCAGAGGAGGCAATCAGCCCCAGCATTTT.

There are a few counts of this clonotype. CDR3 nucleotide sequence: TGCAGCGTTGGGTGGGGTAAGGGAAAGGAGACCCAGTACTTC. This sequence encodes CSVGWGKGKETQYF. The J gene is TRBJ2-5, the V gene TRBV29-1; D ambiguous. CDR1 and CDR2 from the germline V gene are SQVTM and ANQGSEA. Trimming cost V 4 bases and J 5 bases, with 17 bases left between them. This CDR3 region has 14 residues.

The genes are TRBV10-1 and TRBJ1-2, with TRBD1 matching over 9 bases. This CDR3 is built from 13 residues. Germline V gene sequence: CDR1 WNHNN, CDR2 SYGVQD (reference sequence). V was clipped by 5 bases and J by 8 bases; unmatched bases: 6. The chain's CDR3 is CASSPGQGIGYTF. The CDR3 bases are TGCGCCAGCAGTCCGGGACAGGGAATCGGCTACACCTTC.

This clonotype was found a few times. V gene TRBV28 combines with J gene TRBJ1-5; tentatively, D is TRBD1 (6 bases). Germline CDR1 reads MDHEN; CDR2 reads SYDVKM. This CDR3 spans 14 amino acids. Between the trimmed V and J ends, which lost 8 bases and 2 bases, there was a span of 13 bases. The chain's CDR3 is CASGRPGGNQPQHF. For the CDR3, the DNA is TGTGCCAGCGGTCGACCAGGGGGCAATCAGCCCCAGCATTTT.

This clonotype was seen a few times. The rearrangement joins TRBV24-1 to TRBJ2-7; D uncertain. Germline V CDR1 and CDR2: KGHDR, SFDVKD. CDR3 length: 13 amino acids. The V end lost 2 bases, the J end lost 4 bases, and 8 bases lay between the germline ends. CDR3 bases: TGTGCCACCAGTGATTCTGGGGTTTACGAGCAGTACTTC. Its protein product is CATSDSGVYEQYF.

This chain uses TRBV5-1 with TRBJ2-2, with D possibly matching TRBD1 (5 bases). The length of the CDR3 is 14 residues. The V end lost 4 bases, the J end lost 6 bases, and 13 bases lay between the germline ends. Looked up from germline, CDR1 is SGHRS and CDR2 is YFSETQ. This CDR3 is CASSPQGSSGELFF. The CDR3 region has the DNA TGCGCCAGCAGCCCCCAGGGATCTTCCGGGGAGCTGTTTTTT. The entire variable domain, with the rest obtained from reference TRBV5-1 and TRBJ2-2, is as follows: KAGVTQTPRYLIKTRGQQVTLSCSPISGHRSVSWYQQTPGQGLQFLFEYFSETQRNKGNFPGRFSGRQFSNSRSEMNVSTLELGDSALYLCASSPQGSSGELFFGEGSRLTVL.

The V and J genes are TRBV29-1 and TRBJ2-3; D remains ambiguous. The CDR3 covers 11 residues. The ends were cut back, 7 bases at V and 3 bases at J, with 8 bases in the middle. Looked up from germline, CDR1 is SQVTM and CDR2 is ANQGSEA. This CDR3 is CSADLTDTQYF. The CDR3 nucleotides are TGCAGCGCGGACCTTACAGATACGCAGTATTTT.

This clonotype was recorded many times. The chain joins TRBV6-1 to TRBJ1-5, with 7 bases fitting TRBD1. There are 15 residues in the CDR3. Germline loops: CDR1 MNHNS, CDR2 SASEGT. V trimming: 4 bases; J trimming: 6 bases; junction bases outside the gene matches: 9. CDR3 nucleotide sequence: TGTGCCAGCAGTGGGGGACAGCTCCGGGGTCAGCCCCAGCATTTT. This encodes CASSGGQLRGQPQHF.

This clonotype showed up many times. The V gene is TRBV12-3 or TRBV12-4, the J gene TRBJ1-2, with no clear D. V was cut by 5 bases and J by 6 bases, with 13 bases left in between. This CDR3 comprises 13 residues. In DNA, the CDR3 is TGTGCCAGCAGTCGCACCGGGGATGATGGCTACACCTTC. The encoded protein is CASSRTGDDGYTF.

This clonotype was counted at least ten times. V is TRBV27 and J is TRBJ2-7; 8 bases map to TRBD1. The length of the CDR3 is 13 residues. Looked up from germline, CDR1 is MNHEY and CDR2 is SMNVEV (reference sequence). V shed 7 bases and J 2 bases; nucleotides not matched to a gene: 4. CDR3 sequence: CASKDRVAYEQYF. As DNA, the CDR3 is TGTGCCAGCAAGGACAGGGTGGCCTACGAGCAGTACTTC.

J is TRBJ1-5 and V is TRBV5-1; 8 bases line up with TRBD1. The CDR3 is 15 residues long. V lost 5 bases and J lost 8; bases outside the gene matches: 12. The germline V gene encodes CDR1 SGHRS and CDR2 YFSETQ. CDR3 nucleotides: TGCGCCAGCAGTCCAGGGGGGACAGGTCAGGAGCCCCAGCATTTT. Amino acid sequence: CASSPGGTGQEPQHF.

This clonotype was counted at least ten times. This chain uses TRBV10-3 with TRBJ2-5; D is unclear. CDR1 is ENHRY, CDR2 SYGVKD, per germline. The CDR3 consists of 12 residues. V was shortened by 1 base and J by 1 base, with 1 base between the two germline ends. DNA of the CDR3: TGTGCCATCAGTGAGTTCCAAGAGACCCAGTACTTC. Protein: CAISEFQETQYF.

This clonotype occurred many times. The chain has TRBV9 and TRBJ1-1, with 8 nucleotides matching TRBD1. The V gene end was trimmed by 3 bases and the J gene end by 4 bases; junction bases not matched to a gene: 8. CDR3 size: 15 residues. Germline CDR1 reads SGDLS; CDR2 reads YYNGEE. CDR3 region: CASSAHLTGGTEAFF. The DNA for the CDR3 is TGTGCCAGCAGCGCTCACCTTACAGGGGGCACTGAAGCTTTCTTT.

This clonotype occurred a few times. The chain is built from TRBV6-6 and TRBJ1-1; no clear D gene. Trimming took 4 bases from V and 6 from J, leaving 9 bases between them. CDR1 is MNHNY, CDR2 SVGAGI, per germline (reference sequence). The CDR3 has 12 residues. CDR3 DNA: TGTGCCAGCAGTTCCCGACTCTCTGAAGCTTTCTTT. It is translated as CASSSRLSEAFF.

A few counts support this clonotype. The V call is TRBV6-2 or TRBV6-3, the J call TRBJ1-1, with a tentative D call TRBD1 (5 bases). Germline values: CDR1 MNHEY, CDR2 SVGEGT. V was trimmed by 10 bases and J by 0 bases, leaving 21 bases between them. The CDR3 is made up of 16 amino acids. As DNA, the CDR3 is TGTGCCACACGGGAGGGACGGAGCTTCATGAACACTGAAGCTTTCTTT. Translation: CATREGRSFMNTEAFF.

This clonotype was picked up many times. The rearrangement uses TRBV6-4 and TRBJ2-3; D unresolved. Germline lookup yields CDR1 MRHNA and CDR2 SNTAGT. Trimming shortened V by 10 bases and J by 4 bases, and 21 bases separated the two germline ends. The CDR3 runs to 15 residues. The CDR3 DNA sequence: TGTGCCACCCGGAAAGCCGCCCAGGCATCAGATACGCAGTATTTT. Protein product: CATRKAAQASDTQYF.

This clonotype has a handful of counts. V and J are TRBV12-3 or TRBV12-4 and TRBJ2-3, with unresolved D. The CDR3 consists of 13 residues. Trimming took off 6 bases at V and 2 bases at J, with 9 bases between the two ends. The DNA for the CDR3 is TGTGCCAGCAGCGTCGTCTCCACAGATACGCAGTATTTT. Amino acid sequence: CASSVVSTDTQYF.

The V call is TRBV5-6, the J call TRBJ2-1; possible D gene TRBD2, 5 bases. This CDR3 region has 14 residues. The ends were cut back, 9 bases at V and 8 bases at J, with 21 bases in the middle. The germline V gene encodes CDR1 SGHDT and CDR2 YYEEEE. In nucleotides, the CDR3 is TGTGCCACCTCGGGGTCCCGACCCGTTTATGAGCAGTTCTTC. Translating it yields CATSGSRPVYEQFF.

This clonotype was detected only a few times. The chain carries TRBV6-2 or TRBV6-3 and TRBJ2-7; D possibly corresponds to TRBD2 (6 bases). With 2 bases removed from V and 3 bases from J, the gap between germline ends came to 17 bases. The germline gives CDR1 MNHEY, CDR2 SVGEGT. The CDR3 is 16 residues long. CDR3 amino acids: CASSYTLGLQFYEQYF. DNA for the CDR3: TGTGCCAGCAGTTACACGCTGGGACTGCAATTCTACGAGCAGTACTTC.

Details on this clonotype: This clone may be a read error of a much larger clone one base away. The chain is built from TRBV10-2 and TRBJ2-5, with TRBD1 matching 7 bases. The CDR3 length is 12 residues. Germline-derived CDR1 and CDR2 are WSHSY and SAAADI. The CDR3 loop reads CASSEDRAKILF. CDR3 nucleotides: TGCGCCAGCAGTGAAGACAGGGCAAAAATTCTCTTC.